Sequencing of this T cell receptor (beta chain) was carried out in a study of T cell repertoires in cytomegalovirus infection. Study summary: Public signatures in TCR beta pointed to CMV infection and matching HLA type.

Each CDR3 protein is one row after TCRdb ran MiXCR on the reads. The repertoire has 350,000 to 500,000 distinct CDR3 sequences, 30% to 40% of them found once; the top ten carry about an eighth. This clonotype showed up just a few times. Its antigen remains unknown. Study-level findings and limits: Dominating the ex vivo response were HLA-C-restricted CMV-specific TCR beta clonotypes. Cumulative frequency of public TCR beta families picked out carriers of CMV plus the relevant HLA.

J was trimmed by 5 bases and V by 1 base; bases with no gene match: 10. The CDR3 covers 16 residues. CDR1 is LNHDA and CDR2 is SQIVND in the germline V gene (reference sequence). Material: PBMCs. The chain recombines TRBV19 with TRBJ1-2, with 7 bases aligning to TRBD1. This receptor was identified in a human donor in good health (CMV status not recorded). Some clones in this sample may be carry-over from other donors' samples. CDR3 sequence reads: CASSIVGQATSYGYTF. The CDR3 DNA reads as TGTGCCAGTAGTATAGTCGGACAGGCCACATCATATGGCTACACCTTC.